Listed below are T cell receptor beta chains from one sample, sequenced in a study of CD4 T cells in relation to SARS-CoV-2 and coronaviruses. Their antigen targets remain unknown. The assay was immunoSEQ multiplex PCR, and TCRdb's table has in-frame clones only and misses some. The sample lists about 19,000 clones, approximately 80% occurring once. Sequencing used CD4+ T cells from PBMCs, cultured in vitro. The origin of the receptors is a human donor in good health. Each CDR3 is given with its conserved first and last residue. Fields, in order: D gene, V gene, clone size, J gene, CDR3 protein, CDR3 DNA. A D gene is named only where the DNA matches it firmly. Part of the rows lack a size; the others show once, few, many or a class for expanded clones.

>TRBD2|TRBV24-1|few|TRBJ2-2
CATSDLAGDTGELFF
TGTGCCACCAGTGATTTAGCGGGAGACACCGGGGAGCTGTTTTTT
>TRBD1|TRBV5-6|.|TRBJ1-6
CASSAGQAYNSPLHF
TGTGCCAGCAGCGCCGGACAGGCCTATAATTCACCCCTCCACTTT
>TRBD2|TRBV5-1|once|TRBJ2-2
CASSYTPPTSASNTGELFF
TGCGCCAGCAGCTACACCCCCCCGACTAGCGCGTCGAACACCGGGGAGCTGTTTTTT
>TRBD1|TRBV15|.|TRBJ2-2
CATSTGQGDTGELFF
TGTGCCACCAGCACTGGACAGGGCGACACCGGGGAGCTGTTTTTT
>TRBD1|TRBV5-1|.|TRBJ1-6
CASRTGFNSPLHF
TGCGCCAGCCGGACAGGGTTTAATTCACCCCTCCACTTT
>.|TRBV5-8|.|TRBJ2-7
CASSREFYEQYF
TGTGCCAGCAGCCGCGAATTCTACGAGCAGTACTTC
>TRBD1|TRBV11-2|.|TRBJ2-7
CASSPGGYEQYF
TGTGCCAGCAGCCCAGGGGGCTACGAGCAGTACTTC
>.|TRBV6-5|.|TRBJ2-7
CASNDYKDSEQYF
TGTGCCAGCAACGATTATAAGGATTCCGAGCAGTACTTC
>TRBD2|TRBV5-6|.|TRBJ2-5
CASSPGLAGETQYF
TGTGCCAGCAGCCCGGGACTAGCGGGAGAGACCCAGTACTTC
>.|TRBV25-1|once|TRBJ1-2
CASSDVRNYGYTF
TGTGCCAGCAGTGACGTTCGTAACTATGGCTACACCTTC
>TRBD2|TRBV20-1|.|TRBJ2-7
CSASVAGGPYEQYF
TGCAGTGCTAGTGTAGCGGGAGGGCCCTACGAGCAGTACTTC
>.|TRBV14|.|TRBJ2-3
CASSQNRADTQYF
TGTGCCAGCAGCCAAAATAGGGCAGATACGCAGTATTTT
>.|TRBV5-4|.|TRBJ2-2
CASSLAAAANTGELFF
TGTGCCAGCAGCTTGGCGGCAGCCGCGAACACCGGGGAGCTGTTTTTT
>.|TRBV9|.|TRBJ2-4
CASSPSGNIQYF
TGTGCCAGCAGCCCCTCCGGGAACATTCAGTACTTC
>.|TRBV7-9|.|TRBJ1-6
CASSLGGSLASPLHF
TGTGCCAGCAGCTTAGGGGGCAGCCTAGCGTCACCCCTCCACTTT
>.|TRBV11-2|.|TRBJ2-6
CASSFGGFTGANVLTF
TGTGCCAGCAGCTTTGGGGGTTTCACTGGGGCCAACGTCCTGACTTTC
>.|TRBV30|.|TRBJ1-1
CAWMAGVSEAFF
TGTGCCTGGATGGCAGGGGTATCTGAAGCTTTCTTT
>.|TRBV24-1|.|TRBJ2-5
CATSDRTPKETQYF
TGTGCCACCAGTGATCGGACACCCAAAGAGACCCAGTACTTC
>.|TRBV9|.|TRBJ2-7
CASSVSDHEQYF
TGTGCCAGCAGCGTCTCGGATCACGAGCAGTACTTC
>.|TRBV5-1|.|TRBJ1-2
CASSIKGDYGYTF
TGCGCCAGCAGCATCAAGGGTGACTATGGCTACACCTTC
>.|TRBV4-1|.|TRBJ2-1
CASSHTTAGAESYNEQFF
TGCGCCAGCAGCCACACAACCGCAGGAGCGGAGTCCTACAATGAGCAGTTCTTC
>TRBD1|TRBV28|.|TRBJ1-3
CATLDRVNTIYF
TGTGCCACCCTTGACAGGGTGAACACCATATATTTT
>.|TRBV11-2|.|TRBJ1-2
CASSLQGRGDGYTF
TGTGCCAGCAGCTTACAGGGTCGGGGCGATGGCTACACCTTC
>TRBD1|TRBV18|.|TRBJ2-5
CASSLYHPGQEVAETQYF
TGTGCCAGCTCACTATATCATCCGGGACAGGAGGTGGCAGAGACCCAGTACTTC
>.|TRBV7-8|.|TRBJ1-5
CASSPERVRSNQPQHF
TGTGCCAGCAGCCCCGAGCGGGTGCGCAGCAATCAGCCCCAGCATTTT
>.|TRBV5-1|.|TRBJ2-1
CASSLGGTNNEQFF
TGCGCCAGCAGCTTGGGGGGGACAAACAATGAGCAGTTCTTC
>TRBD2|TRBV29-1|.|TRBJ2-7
CSALERESYEQYF
TGCAGCGCCCTCGAGCGGGAGAGCTACGAGCAGTACTTC
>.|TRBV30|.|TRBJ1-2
CAWSTGTGSYGYTF
TGTGCCTGGAGCACAGGGACTGGAAGCTATGGCTACACCTTC
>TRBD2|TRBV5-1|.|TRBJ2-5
CASSLGTSGSRETQYF
TGCGCCAGCAGCCTAGGGACTAGCGGGAGTCGGGAGACCCAGTACTTC
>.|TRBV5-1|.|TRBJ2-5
CASSFLGGGQETQYF
TGCGCCAGCAGCTTTCTGGGGGGAGGCCAAGAGACCCAGTACTTC
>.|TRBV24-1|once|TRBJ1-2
CATSDRYGYTF
TGTGCCACCAGTGACAGGTATGGCTACACCTTC
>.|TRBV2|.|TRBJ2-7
CASSEGLRAGPSYEQYF
TGTGCCAGCAGTGAAGGGTTACGAGCAGGGCCGTCCTACGAGCAGTACTTC
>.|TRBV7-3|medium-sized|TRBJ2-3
CASSLLSGDTQYF
TGTGCCAGCAGCTTATTGTCAGGAGATACGCAGTATTTT
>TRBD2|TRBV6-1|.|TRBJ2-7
CASSVSVLASGSYEQYF
TGTGCCAGCAGTGTTTCGGTGTTGGCTAGCGGGAGTTACGAGCAGTACTTC
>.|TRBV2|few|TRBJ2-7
CASSGPRGAAEQYF
TGTGCCAGCAGTGGACCCAGAGGGGCAGCCGAGCAGTACTTC
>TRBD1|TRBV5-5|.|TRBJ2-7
CASSPSRGSSYEQYF
TGTGCCAGCAGCCCCAGCAGGGGGAGCTCCTACGAGCAGTACTTC
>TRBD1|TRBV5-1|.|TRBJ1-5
CASSLGQGSNQPQHF
TGCGCCAGCAGCTTAGGACAGGGAAGCAATCAGCCCCAGCATTTT
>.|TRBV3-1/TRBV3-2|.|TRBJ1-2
CASSPRQGGYFYGYTF
TGTGCCAGCAGCCCCCGGCAGGGCGGATACTTTTATGGCTACACCTTC
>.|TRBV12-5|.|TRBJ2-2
CASKGLNTGELFF
TGTGCTAGTAAGGGACTGAACACCGGGGAGCTGTTTTTT
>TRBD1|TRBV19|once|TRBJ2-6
CASSRLWDRKLWGANVLTF
TGTGCCAGTAGTAGACTTTGGGACAGAAAGCTCTGGGGGGCCAACGTCCTGACTTTC
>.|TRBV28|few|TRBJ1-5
CATDRPRVVGNQPQHF
TGTGCCACCGACCGGCCCAGGGTGGTGGGCAATCAGCCCCAGCATTTT
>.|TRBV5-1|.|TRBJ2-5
CASSLAGTQQETQYF
TGCGCCAGCAGCTTGGCCGGGACGCAACAAGAGACCCAGTACTTC
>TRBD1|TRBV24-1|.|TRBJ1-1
CATSDPRGPDTEAFF
TGTGCCACCAGTGACCCCAGGGGGCCGGACACTGAAGCTTTCTTT
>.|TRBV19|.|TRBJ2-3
CASSVNPRADTQYF
TGTGCCAGTAGCGTCAATCCTCGGGCAGATACGCAGTATTTT
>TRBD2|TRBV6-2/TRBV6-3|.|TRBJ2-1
CASSYLAGIPSSYNEQFF
TGTGCCAGCAGTTATCTAGCGGGGATCCCTAGCTCCTACAATGAGCAGTTCTTC
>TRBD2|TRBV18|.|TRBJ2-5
CASSHPAGEETQYF
TGTGCCAGCTCACACCCAGCGGGAGAAGAGACCCAGTACTTC
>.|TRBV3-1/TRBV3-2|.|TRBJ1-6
CASSQAQPNSPLHF
TGTGCCAGCAGCCAAGCGCAGCCAAATTCACCCCTCCACTTT
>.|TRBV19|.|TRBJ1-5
CASSIFRGASNQPQHF
TGTGCCAGTAGTATCTTCAGGGGAGCCTCCAATCAGCCCCAGCATTTT
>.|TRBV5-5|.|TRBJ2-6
CASSFPYFDSGANVLTF
TGTGCCAGCAGCTTTCCCTACTTTGACTCTGGGGCCAACGTCCTGACTTTC
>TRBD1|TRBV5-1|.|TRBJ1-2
CASSLVSGGSKSQNYGYTF
TGCGCCAGCAGCTTGGTTTCAGGGGGCTCGAAATCCCAGAACTATGGCTACACCTTC
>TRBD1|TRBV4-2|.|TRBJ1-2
CASSQDPGDSYGYTF
TGTGCCAGCAGCCAAGACCCCGGGGACAGCTATGGCTACACCTTC
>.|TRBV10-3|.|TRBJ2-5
CAISELTSTETQYF
TGTGCCATCAGCGAGCTTACTAGCACGGAGACCCAGTACTTC
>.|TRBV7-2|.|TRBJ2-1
CASSLVSLAKLYNEQFF
TGTGCCAGCAGCTTAGTATCCCTAGCGAAACTATACAATGAGCAGTTCTTC
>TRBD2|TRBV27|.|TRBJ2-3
CASSFATLAGPTDTQYF
TGTGCCAGCAGTTTCGCCACCTTAGCGGGCCCCACAGATACGCAGTATTTT
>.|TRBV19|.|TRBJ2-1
CASSIDHSSSYNEQFF
TGTGCCAGTAGTATAGATCACTCCAGCTCCTACAATGAGCAGTTCTTC
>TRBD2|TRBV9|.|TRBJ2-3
CASSVGASGLSDTQYF
TGTGCCAGCAGCGTAGGGGCTAGCGGTTTGTCAGATACGCAGTATTTT
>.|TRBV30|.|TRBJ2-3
CAWSLPVSADTQYF
TGTGCCTGGAGTCTGCCCGTGTCCGCAGATACGCAGTATTTT
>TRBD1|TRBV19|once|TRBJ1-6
CASIGQGDSPLHF
TGTGCCAGTATCGGGCAGGGGGATTCACCCCTCCACTTT